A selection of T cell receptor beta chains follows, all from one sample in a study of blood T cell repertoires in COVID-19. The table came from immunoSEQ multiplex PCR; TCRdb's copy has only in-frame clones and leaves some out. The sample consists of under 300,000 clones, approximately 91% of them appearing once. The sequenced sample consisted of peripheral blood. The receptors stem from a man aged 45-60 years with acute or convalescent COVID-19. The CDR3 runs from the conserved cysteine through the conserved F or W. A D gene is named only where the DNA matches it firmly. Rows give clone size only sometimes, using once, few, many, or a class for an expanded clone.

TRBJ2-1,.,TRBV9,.,TGTGCCAGCAGCGTCGAGGTTGGCGAGCAGTTCTTC,CASSVEVGEQFF
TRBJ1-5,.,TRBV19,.,TGTGCCGGGGGGGGACGGCGATCCAATCAGCCCCAGCATTTT,CAGGGRRSNQPQHF
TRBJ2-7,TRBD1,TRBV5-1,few,TGCGCCAGCAGCTTAGCGGGACAGGGGAACTACGAGCAGTACTTC,CASSLAGQGNYEQYF
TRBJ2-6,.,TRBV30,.,TGTGCCTGGCAAACCCTGGGCAGGGGAGTAGGCGGGGCCAACGTCCTGACTTTC,CAWQTLGRGVGGANVLTF
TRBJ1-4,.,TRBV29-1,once,TGCAGCGCCAAAAAGGGGACTAATGAAAAACTGTTTTTT,CSAKKGTNEKLFF
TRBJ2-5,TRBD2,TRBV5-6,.,TGTGCCAGCAGCGACCCTCGGACTAGCCAAGAGACCCAGTACTTC,CASSDPRTSQETQYF
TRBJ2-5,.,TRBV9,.,TGTGCCAGCAGCGTAGACAGGGCTGAGACCCAGTACTTC,CASSVDRAETQYF
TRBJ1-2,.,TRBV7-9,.,TGTGCCAGCAGCAATTCAGGGGCGCCCTATGGCTACACCTTC,CASSNSGAPYGYTF
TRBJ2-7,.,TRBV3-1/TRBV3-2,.,TGTGCCAGCAGCCAAGACCGGAACGGAGCTATAGAGCAGTACTTC,CASSQDRNGAIEQYF
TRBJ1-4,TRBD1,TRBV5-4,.,TGTGCCAGCAGACCAGGGACAGGGTTGTCCGAAAAACTGTTTTTT,CASRPGTGLSEKLFF
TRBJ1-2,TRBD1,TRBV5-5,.,TGTGCCAGCAGCGTCCCAGGGGGCGGGGGAGGCTACACCTTC,CASSVPGGGGGYTF
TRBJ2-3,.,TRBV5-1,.,TGCGCCAGCAGCTTGGTCGGGGCGCCGGAGGGTACGCAGTATTTT,CASSLVGAPEGTQYF
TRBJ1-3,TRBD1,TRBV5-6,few,TGTGCCAGCAGCGTGGGACAGGCAGACACCATATATTTT,CASSVGQADTIYF
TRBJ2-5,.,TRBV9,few,TGTGCCAGCAGCGTGGGGGGGCCCGCAGAGACCCAGTACTTC,CASSVGGPAETQYF
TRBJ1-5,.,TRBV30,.,TGTGCCTGGAGTGGCGGGGGGAGTCAGCCCCAGCATTTT,CAWSGGGSQPQHF
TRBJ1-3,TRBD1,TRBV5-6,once,TGTGCCAGCAGCTCGGCCCCAGGGGGCAACACCATATATTTT,CASSSAPGGNTIYF
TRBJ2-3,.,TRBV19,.,TGTGCCAGTAGCTTCGTATCGGGGGGCGAGGATACGCAGTATTTT,CASSFVSGGEDTQYF
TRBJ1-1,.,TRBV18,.,TGTGCCAGCTCACAGGGGAGGGACACTGAAGCTTTCTTT,CASSQGRDTEAFF
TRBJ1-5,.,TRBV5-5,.,TGTGCCAGCAGCTTGGATCCACAGGGTGATCAGCCCCAGCATTTT,CASSLDPQGDQPQHF
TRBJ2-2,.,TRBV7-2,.,TGTGCCAGCAGCTTAGGGGCAGCGAACACCGGGGAGCTGTTTTTT,CASSLGAANTGELFF
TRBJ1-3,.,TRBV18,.,TGTGCCAGCTCACCACCCGGGGACATTGGAAACACCATATATTTT,CASSPPGDIGNTIYF
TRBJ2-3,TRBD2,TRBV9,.,TGTGCCAGCAGTTGGGGGGCTAGCGGGGTATCAGATACGCAGTATTTT,CASSWGASGVSDTQYF
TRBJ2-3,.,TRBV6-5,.,TGTGCCAGCAGCTGGGGGCGCATAGATACGCAGTATTTT,CASSWGRIDTQYF
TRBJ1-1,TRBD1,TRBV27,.,TGTGCCAGCAGTTCTTGGGACAGGGTAGGCACTGAAGCTTTCTTT,CASSSWDRVGTEAFF
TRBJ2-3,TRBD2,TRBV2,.,TGTGCCAGCAGCTCCAGACTAGCGGGGGGCGAAACAGATACGCAGTATTTT,CASSSRLAGGETDTQYF
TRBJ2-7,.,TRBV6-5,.,TGTGCCAGCAGTTACTCACTATCCACCTACGAGCAGTACTTC,CASSYSLSTYEQYF
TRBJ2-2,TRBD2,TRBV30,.,TGTGCCTGGAAGGGAGCGGGGGGAAACACCGGGGAGCTGTTTTTT,CAWKGAGGNTGELFF
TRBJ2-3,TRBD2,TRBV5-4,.,TGTGCCAGCCGAGCGGGGACTACCACTAGCACAGATACGCAGTATTTT,CASRAGTTTSTDTQYF
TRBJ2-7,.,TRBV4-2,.,TGTGCCAGCAGCCAAGATTCCGGACAGTCCTACGAGCAGTACTTC,CASSQDSGQSYEQYF